A single sample gave rise to the 22 T cell receptor beta chains below, sequenced in a study of T cells in tumors after PD-1 blockade. TCRdb keeps only in-frame clones here, not all; method: immunoSEQ multiplex PCR. The sample shows approximately 2,000 clones, 74% of them seen only once. Described time point: second of two pre-therapy site-matched biopsies around 2 months apart. The sequencing here drew on tumor tissue, taken before anti-PD-1 treatment. These receptors were taken from a human donor with basal cell carcinoma.

CDR3 DNA sequence: TGTGCCAGCAGTCGGGGTGAGAACACTGAAGCTTTCTTT. Protein: CASSRGENTEAFF. The chain couples TRBV6-4 to TRBJ1-1; D unresolved. This CDR3 is built from 13 residues. Trimming cost V 5 bases and J 1 base, with 8 bases left between them. The V gene's germline CDR1 is MRHNA and CDR2 SNTAGT.

The rearrangement joins TRBV6-5 to TRBJ1-3; D is unresolved. Deletions cut 0 bases from V and 4 bases from J, with 10 bases between. Per the germline V gene, CDR1 is MNHEY and CDR2 is SVGAGI. This CDR3 region has 15 residues. DNA for the CDR3: TGTGCCAGCAGTTACTCGAACGGGTTAGGAAACACCATATATTTT. Translating it yields CASSYSNGLGNTIYF.

The CDR3 DNA sequence: TGCGCCAGCAGCTTATGGGGGGATACGCAGTATTTT. This translates into CASSLWGDTQYF. The chain combines TRBV5-1 with TRBJ2-3; D assignment may be TRBD1 or TRBD2 (5 bases each). Per the germline V gene, CDR1 is SGHRS and CDR2 is YFSETQ. The V gene lost 2 bases and the J gene lost 6 bases, with 7 bases spanning the gap. This CDR3 is built from 12 residues.

The rearrangement uses TRBV11-3 and TRBJ2-1; TRBD1 matches at 8 bases. V was clipped by 1 base and J by 9 bases; unmatched bases: 11. This CDR3 region has 16 residues. CDR1 and CDR2 (germline): SGHNT, YENEEA. DNA of the CDR3: TGTGCCAGCAGCTTAGGGGCAGGGGGCACAATACCTGAGCAGTTCTTC. This encodes CASSLGAGGTIPEQFF.

This rearrangement joins TRBV6-6 to TRBJ1-1, with D tentatively TRBD1 (6 bases). V lost 5 bases to trimming and J lost 0 bases, with 13 bases between them. The CDR3 is 15 residues long. Germline loops: CDR1 MNHNY, CDR2 SVGAGI (reference sequence). The CDR3 region is CASSLMDSLNTEAFF. The CDR3 nucleotides read TGTGCCAGCAGTCTCATGGACAGCCTGAACACTGAAGCTTTCTTT.

The chain couples TRBV12-3 or TRBV12-4 to TRBJ1-1, with no clear D. Trimming left V 4 bases short and J 0 bases short, with 6 bases between. The CDR3 totals 13 residues. CDR3 loop: CASSSSMNTEAFF. The CDR3 DNA follows: TGTGCCAGCAGTTCCAGTATGAACACTGAAGCTTTCTTT.

This rearrangement joins TRBV7-2 to TRBJ1-3, with TRBD1 matching 8 bases. J was trimmed by 8 bases and V by 5 bases; bases with no gene match: 11. From germline, CDR1 is SGHTA and CDR2 FQGNSA. This CDR3 has 15 residues. CDR3 sequence: CASSISTGDVDTIYF. CDR3 coding DNA: TGTGCCAGCAGCATCTCGACAGGGGATGTGGACACCATATATTTT.

This clone showed up just once. The chain has TRBV6-2 or TRBV6-3 and TRBJ2-2, with D tentatively TRBD1 (6 bases). The length of the CDR3 is 14 residues. Trimming pared 1 base from V and 6 bases from J, leaving 9 bases between. Germline CDR1 and CDR2: MNHEY and SVGEGT. DNA of the CDR3: TGTGCCAGCAGTTACTACAGGGAATCCGGGGAGCTGTTTTTT. This translates into CASSYYRESGELFF.

The chain has TRBV4-1 and TRBJ2-1, with 9 positions matching TRBD2. Germline trimming cut 0 bases from V and 0 bases from J; bases unmatched to any gene: 9. The CDR3 sequence is 19 residues long. Germline assignment: CDR1 MGHRA and CDR2 YSYEKL. CDR3 protein: CASSQDKVAGAYSYNEQFF. CDR3 bases: TGCGCCAGCAGCCAAGATAAGGTAGCGGGGGCCTACTCCTACAATGAGCAGTTCTTC.

V is TRBV14 and J is TRBJ1-4; D call uncertain. This CDR3 is 15 amino acids long. V was trimmed by 6 bases and J by 0 bases, leaving 11 bases between them. Germline V gives CDR1 SGHDN, CDR2 FVKESK. The CDR3 region is CASRRRGATNEKLFF. As DNA, the CDR3 is TGTGCCAGCAGGCGACGGGGTGCAACTAATGAAAAACTGTTTTTT.

The V and J genes are TRBV4-1 and TRBJ2-3; D is tentatively TRBD1 or TRBD2 (5 bases each). The CDR3 extends over 15 amino acids. The ends were cut back, 4 bases at V and 0 bases at J, with 11 bases in the middle. CDR1 MGHRA and CDR2 YSYEKL come from the germline V gene. The CDR3: CASSPGRQSTDTQYF. For the CDR3, the DNA is TGCGCCAGCAGCCCGGGACGTCAAAGCACAGATACGCAGTATTTT.

The rearrangement links TRBV4-1 to TRBJ1-4, with D uncertain. The germline V and J ends were trimmed by 4 bases and 0 bases, with 12 bases remaining between them. CDR1 is MGHRA and CDR2 is YSYEKL in the germline V gene. This CDR3 is built from 16 residues. The CDR3 region is CASSRRGESTNEKLFF. The CDR3 coding sequence is TGCGCCAGCAGCCGACGTGGGGAATCAACTAATGAAAAACTGTTTTTT.

This clone came up once. The V gene is TRBV19, the J gene TRBJ1-5, with a tentative D call TRBD1 (6 bases). Germline V CDR1 and CDR2: LNHDA, SQIVND (reference sequence). Trimming cost V 2 bases and J 5 bases, with 10 bases left between them. This CDR3 is built from 14 residues. CDR3 nucleotides: TGTGCCAGTAGTATACAGGGGCGAGATCAGCCCCAGCATTTT. Translating it yields CASSIQGRDQPQHF.

This clone was seen more than once but under ten times. The genes are TRBV7-9 and TRBJ1-2, with D perhaps TRBD1 (5 bases). The CDR3 runs to 15 residues. The V and J ends lost 4 bases and 4 bases respectively, with 16 bases between them. Germline CDR1 SEHNR, CDR2 FQNEAQ (reference sequence). CDR3 region: CASSSGSSLPYGYTF. The CDR3 DNA sequence: TGTGCCAGCAGCTCAGGGTCATCTCTCCCCTATGGCTACACCTTC.

The chain couples TRBV7-6 to TRBJ1-6; TRBD1 matches at 9 bases. Germline V lookup: CDR1 SGHVS, CDR2 FNYEAQ. The CDR3 spans 14 residues. Trimming cost V 5 bases and J 9 bases; bases outside gene matches: 5. The CDR3 reads CASSTGQGTSPLHF. In DNA, the CDR3 is TGTGCCAGCAGCACCGGACAGGGGACTTCACCCCTCCACTTT.

The chain uses TRBV30 and TRBJ1-1, with D unresolved. The V gene lost 2 bases and the J gene lost 3 bases, with 13 bases spanning the gap. The CDR3 sequence is 14 residues long. Germline CDR1 and CDR2: GTSNPN and SVGIG (reference sequence). DNA of the CDR3: TGTGCCTGGAGTTTAGCCGGCCGCGACACTGAAGCTTTCTTT. Residues: CAWSLAGRDTEAFF.

The V and J genes are TRBV9 and TRBJ2-5; D tentatively fits TRBD1 or TRBD2 (7 bases each). The CDR3 covers 16 residues. Germline-derived CDR1 and CDR2 are SGDLS and YYNGEE. V lost 4 bases and J lost 1, with 17 bases in between. The CDR3 DNA follows: TGTGCCAGCAGCCCTCAGGGGGGGGGATCCCAAGAGACCCAGTACTTC. Translated: CASSPQGGGSQETQYF.

This chain's CDR3 is CATSRPQGSSYNEQFF. CDR3 bases: TGTGCCACCAGCCGGCCACAGGGGTCTTCCTACAATGAGCAGTTCTTC. This rearrangement joins TRBV15 to TRBJ2-1; 7 bases fit TRBD1. Germline assignment: CDR1 LNHNV and CDR2 YYDKDF (reference sequence). The CDR3 covers 16 residues. Trimming cost V 5 bases and J 1 base; bases outside gene matches: 8. The entire variable domain, with the rest obtained from reference TRBV15 and TRBJ2-1, is as follows: DAMVIQNPRYQVTQFGKPVTLSCSQTLNHNVMYWYQQKSSQAPKLLFHYYDKDFNNEADTPDNFQSRRPNTSFCFLDIRSPGLGDTAMYLCATSRPQGSSYNEQFFGPGTRLTVL.

The V call is TRBV19, the J call TRBJ1-5, with D maybe TRBD1 (6 bases). V lost 6 bases to trimming and J lost 3 bases, with 15 bases between them. Germline assignment: CDR1 LNHDA and CDR2 SQIVND (reference sequence). This CDR3 contains 15 residues. This CDR3 reads CASRPGQLYNQPQHF. CDR3 in DNA: TGTGCCAGTAGACCCGGACAGCTATACAATCAGCCCCAGCATTTT.

This clone was counted once. The chain recombines TRBV6-5 with TRBJ2-5; D might be TRBD1 (6 bases). There are 14 residues in the CDR3. Germline values: CDR1 MNHEY, CDR2 SVGAGI. V lost 8 bases, J lost 5 bases, and 18 bases lay in between. The chain's CDR3 is CASSQGSFVETQYF. In DNA, the CDR3 is TGTGCCAGCTCGCAGGGGTCGTTCGTGGAGACCCAGTACTTC.

The chain recombines TRBV21-1 with TRBJ1-1; the table's D gene call, TRBD1, was not cross checked with the DNA. TRBV21-1 is a pseudogene locus. This CDR3 comprises 15 residues. The CDR3 region has the DNA TGTGCCAGCAGCAAAGGGTCCGCAGGGGTTACTGAAGCTTTCTTT. Amino acids: CASSKGSAGVTEAFF.

This clone was seen only a few times. The rearrangement joins TRBV10-1 to TRBJ2-3, with 12 bases fitting TRBD2. From germline, CDR1 is WNHNN and CDR2 SYGVQD (reference sequence). V lost 7 bases and J lost 0; bases outside the gene matches: 8. The CDR3 is 17 residues long. The CDR3 coding sequence is TGCGCCAGCAACACACTAGCGGGGGGACCTAGCACAGATACGCAGTATTTT. Translating gives CASNTLAGGPSTDTQYF.